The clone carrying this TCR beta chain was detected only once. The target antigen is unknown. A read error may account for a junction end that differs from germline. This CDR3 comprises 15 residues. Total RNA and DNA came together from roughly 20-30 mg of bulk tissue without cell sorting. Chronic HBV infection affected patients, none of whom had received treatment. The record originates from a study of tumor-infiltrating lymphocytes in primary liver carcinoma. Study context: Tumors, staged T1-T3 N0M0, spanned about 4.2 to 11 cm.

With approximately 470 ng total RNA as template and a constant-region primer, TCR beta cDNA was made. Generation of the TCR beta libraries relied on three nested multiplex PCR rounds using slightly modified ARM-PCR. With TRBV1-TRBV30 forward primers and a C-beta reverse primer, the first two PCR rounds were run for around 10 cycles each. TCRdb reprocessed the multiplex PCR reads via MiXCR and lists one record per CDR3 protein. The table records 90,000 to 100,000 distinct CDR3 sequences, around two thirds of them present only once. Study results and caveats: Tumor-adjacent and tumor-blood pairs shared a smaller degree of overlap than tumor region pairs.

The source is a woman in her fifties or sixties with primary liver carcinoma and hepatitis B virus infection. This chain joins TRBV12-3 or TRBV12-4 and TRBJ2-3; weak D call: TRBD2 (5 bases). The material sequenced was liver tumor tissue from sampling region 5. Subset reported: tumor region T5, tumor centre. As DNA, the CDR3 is TGTGCCAGCAGTTTTTGGGGAGAGAGCACATATACGCAGTATTTT. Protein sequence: CASSFWGESTYTQYF.